The 7 T cell receptor beta chains reported below all come from one sample, sequenced in a study of T cells after yellow fever vaccination. MiXCR, applied by TCRdb to the 5' RACE reads, yields one record per CDR3 protein. Of approximately 140,000 distinct CDR3 sequences in the sample, about 8% are singletons; the top ten hold about 0.73%. The starting material was CD4+ T cells sorted from PBMCs, obtained 5 days after the yellow fever booster vaccination. These receptors originate from a man aged 30 to 45 who received the YFV17D yellow fever vaccine.

This clonotype was counted many times. The rearrangement links TRBV10-3 to TRBJ2-5, with D hard to call. The germline V gene has CDR1 ENHRY and CDR2 SYGVKD. The CDR3 is 12 residues long. V was trimmed by 3 bases and J by 3 bases, leaving 5 bases between them. The CDR3 region is CAISDGKETQYF. In nucleotides, the CDR3 is TGTGCCATCAGTGACGGTAAAGAGACCCAGTACTTC.

The sample holds many counts of this clonotype. The chain carries TRBV2 and TRBJ1-4; 7 nucleotides match TRBD1. Germline loops: CDR1 SNHLY, CDR2 FYNNEI. V lost 7 bases to trimming and J lost 4 bases; unmatched junction nucleotides: 9. CDR3 length equals 15 residues. CDR3 protein: CASTGQQKHNEKLFF. CDR3 nucleotides: TGTGCCAGCACGGGACAGCAAAAACATAATGAAAAACTGTTTTTT.

This clonotype was observed at least ten times. The chain links TRBV15 to TRBJ1-1, with D hard to call. The V and J ends lost 3 bases and 1 base respectively, with 9 bases between them. Germline values: CDR1 LNHNV, CDR2 YYDKDF (reference sequence). The CDR3 is 14 amino acids. This chain's CDR3 is CATSRNRRNTEAFF. DNA for the CDR3: TGTGCCACCAGCAGGAACCGGAGGAACACTGAAGCTTTCTTT. Looking up the rest from reference TRBV15 and TRBJ1-1 gives the full variable domain: DAMVIQNPRYQVTQFGKPVTLSCSQTLNHNVMYWYQQKSSQAPKLLFHYYDKDFNNEADTPDNFQSRRPNTSFCFLDIRSPGLGDTAMYLCATSRNRRNTEAFFGQGTRLTVV.

At least ten counts were recorded for this clonotype. V gene TRBV10-1 combines with J gene TRBJ2-3; D could derive from TRBD1 or TRBD2 (5 bases each). The CDR3 loop spans 16 amino acids. CDR1 is WNHNN, CDR2 SYGVQD, per germline (reference sequence). V shed 1 base and J shed 3 bases, with 14 bases lying between them. This chain's CDR3 is CASSEFRAGETDTQYF. CDR3 DNA: TGCGCCAGCAGTGAGTTCAGGGCTGGGGAGACAGATACGCAGTATTTT.

In this sample, this clonotype turned up many times. This chain uses TRBV20-1 with TRBJ2-1, with unresolved D. Germline lookup yields CDR1 DFQATT and CDR2 SNEGSKA (reference sequence). The CDR3 contains 13 residues. CDR3: CSVRSDSYNEQFF. The CDR3 DNA reads as TGCAGCGTCCGCTCAGACTCCTACAATGAGCAGTTCTTC.

Many counts were recorded for this clonotype. The gene calls are TRBV10-3 and TRBJ1-6; the D gene is possibly TRBD1 (6 bases). With 4 bases removed from V and 5 bases from J, the gap between germline ends came to 9 bases. This CDR3 comprises 14 residues. CDR1 and CDR2 (germline): ENHRY, SYGVKD. The CDR3 DNA follows: TGTGCCATCAGTGCGGACAGAGATAATTCACCCCTCCACTTT. Its protein product is CAISADRDNSPLHF.

This clonotype has at least ten counts. The rearrangement links TRBV24-1 to TRBJ1-1; possibly TRBD1 for D (5 bases). The CDR3 extends over 13 amino acids. Trimming pared 1 base from V and 6 bases from J, leaving 8 bases between. Germline loops: CDR1 KGHDR, CDR2 SFDVKD. The CDR3: CATSDFRGAEAFF. DNA of the CDR3: TGTGCCACCAGTGATTTTAGGGGAGCTGAAGCTTTCTTT.